This TCR beta chain was identified in a study of glioma-infiltrating T cells. Study-wide results and caveats: Patients with low tissue-blood divergence carried a signature set of shared blood CDR3 motifs.

Per germline, CDR1 MNHEY and CDR2 SVGEGT. V trimming: 4 bases; J trimming: 5 bases; junction bases outside the gene matches: 5. This CDR3 comprises 14 residues. TCR alpha and beta CDR3 regions were amplified from RNA using iRepertoire nested multiplex PCR. Each CDR3 protein gets one entry after TCRdb re-called the multiplex PCR reads with MiXCR. The data show 300,000 to 400,000 distinct CDR3 sequences, with about 40% seen just once and around 12% held by the top ten. Details on this clonotype: Its target is not known. Possible read error: a much larger clone is one base away.

This clonotype was obtained from a human donor with low-grade glioma or glioblastoma, undergoing nonglioma brain surgery, or in good health (not recorded which). The V call is TRBV6-2 or TRBV6-3, the J call TRBJ2-7; 10 bases map to TRBD1. The specimen was glioma tissue, nonneoplastic brain tissue, or PBMCs (not recorded which). Here the CDR3 reads CASSSIGTGDEQYF. DNA for the CDR3: TGTGCCAGCAGTTCCATCGGGACAGGGGACGAGCAGTACTTC.